These T cell receptor beta chains were read from a single sample in a study of cytotoxic CD8 clonotypes in ibrutinib-treated CLL. Clones were sequenced by immunoSEQ multiplex PCR, and TCRdb holds only the in-frame ones, with some missing. Among tens of thousands of clones listed, 55% to 70% were seen once. The sample in question was PBMCs, obtained at disease progression, from a patient treated with ibrutinib. The receptors originated from a human donor with chronic lymphocytic leukemia. CDR3s include the opening cysteine and the closing phenylalanine or tryptophan. A D gene is named only where the DNA matches it firmly. The size entry is marked missing in some rows and otherwise reads once, few, many or a size class.

TRBJ2-7 TRBV6-5 once TRBD2 TGTGCCAGCGCAACGGGAGGGGGCGAGCAGTACTTC CASATGGGEQYF
TRBJ1-1 TRBV13 few . TGTGCCAGCAGAAACCAAGGGTATACTGAAGCTTTCTTT CASRNQGYTEAFF
TRBJ1-2 TRBV4-3 few TRBD1 TGCGCCAGCAGCCAGGACAGGGGGGCTTTCTATGGCTACACCTTC CASSQDRGAFYGYTF
TRBJ2-7 TRBV12-5 . . TGTGCTAGTGGTCCCCAACAGGGAACGAAGCAGTACTTC CASGPQQGTKQYF
TRBJ1-5 TRBV10-1 few TRBD1 TGCGCCAGCAGTGGGGGGGACAGGGCTCAGCCCCAGCATTTT CASSGGDRAQPQHF
TRBJ2-2 TRBV30 . . TGTGCCTGGAGAGGACGGGGGACTTTTAACACCGGGGAGCTGTTTTTT CAWRGRGTFNTGELFF
TRBJ1-6 TRBV5-1 few . TGCGCCAGCAGGATGTCTGGGGTCTCCTATAATTCACCCCTCCACTTT CASRMSGVSYNSPLHF
TRBJ1-5 TRBV18 . TRBD1 TGTGCCAGCTCACCCTTAGACAGGGCAGGCAATCAGCCCCAGCATTTT CASSPLDRAGNQPQHF
TRBJ1-6 TRBV27 . . TGTGCCAGCAGTTTAGGGTACGGCGATGTGACCCTCCACTTT CASSLGYGDVTLHF
TRBJ2-1 TRBV11-2 few . TGTGCCAGCAGCTTAGGGGGGTCTGCTGAGCAGTTCTTC CASSLGGSAEQFF
TRBJ2-3 TRBV13 . . TGTGCCAGCAGCTTAAGAGCGGGCACAGATACGCAGTATTTT CASSLRAGTDTQYF
TRBJ1-4 TRBV5-4 few . TGTGCCAGCAGCTTGTTAGGGCAGGAAAAACTGTTTTTT CASSLLGQEKLFF
TRBJ1-6 TRBV29-1 . . TGCAGCGCTAGTGGCACATTCGGTTCACCCCTCCACTTT CSASGTFGSPLHF
TRBJ2-3 TRBV10-3 . . TGTGCCACCCTAGCAGGGGTAGGAGATACGCAGTATTTT CATLAGVGDTQYF
TRBJ1-1 TRBV5-1 . . TGCGCCAGCAGCTTAGGGGGAAACACTGAAGCTTTCTTT CASSLGGNTEAFF
TRBJ2-5 TRBV27 . . TGTGCCAGCAGTTTAACGCTTGGAGAAGAAGAGACCCAGTACTTC CASSLTLGEEETQYF
TRBJ2-3 TRBV11-3 few TRBD2 TGTGCCAGCAGCTTCGAGAGCGGGGGTCTGGATACGCAGTATTTT CASSFESGGLDTQYF
TRBJ1-2 TRBV20-1 . . TGCAGTGCTAGAGACTGGGCTGGCTACACCTTC CSARDWAGYTF
TRBJ2-7 TRBV11-2 . . TGTGCCAGCAGCTTAGGCCCCCTAATGGAGCCGTACTTC CASSLGPLMEPYF
TRBJ2-1 TRBV2 . . TGTGCCAGCAGCCCCGGGGCTGCCGCGTACAATGAGCAGTTCTTC CASSPGAAAYNEQFF
TRBJ1-2 TRBV4-3 . . TGCGCCAGCAGCCAAGATCGCTCTATCTATGGCTACACCTTC CASSQDRSIYGYTF
TRBJ1-2 TRBV5-4 few TRBD1 TGTGCCAGCAGCCCCGGACAGGGGGCGGGAGGCTACACCTTC CASSPGQGAGGYTF
TRBJ2-1 TRBV6-6 once . TGTGCCAGCGGCCCTGGCAATGAGCAGTTCTTC CASGPGNEQFF
TRBJ1-5 TRBV6-1 . TRBD1 TGTGCCAGCAGTGAGGGACAGGGGACCTATCAGCCCCAGCATTTT CASSEGQGTYQPQHF
TRBJ2-7 TRBV5-6 . . TGTGCCAGCAGTTCCGCCGGGGCCCCTTTCTCCTACGAGCAGTACTTC CASSSAGAPFSYEQYF
TRBJ2-7 TRBV19 . TRBD2 TGTGCCAGTAGTTCGACCGGGACTAGGGTTCTCGAGCAGTACTTC CASSSTGTRVLEQYF
TRBJ1-3 TRBV13 . . TGTGCCAGCAGCTTAAGGGGCAGGGCTGGAAACACCATATATTTT CASSLRGRAGNTIYF
TRBJ1-2 TRBV6-1 few TRBD1 TGTGCCAGCAGTCCGACAGGGGGCTACGGCTACACCTTC CASSPTGGYGYTF
TRBJ2-3 TRBV27 . . TGTGCCAGCACCCCCTGGGGCGAGTGGAGCACAGATACGCAGTATTTT CASTPWGEWSTDTQYF
TRBJ1-1 TRBV13 . . TGTGCCAGCAGCTCAGGAGGGGTCCTGAACACTGAAGCTTTCTTT CASSSGGVLNTEAFF
TRBJ1-1 TRBV7-6 . . TGTGCCAGCAGCTCCGACACGAACACTGAAGCTTTCTTT CASSSDTNTEAFF
TRBJ1-2 TRBV5-4 . TRBD1 TGTGCCAGCAGCTCCCAGGGGGCAGGGGGCTACACCTTC CASSSQGAGGYTF
TRBJ1-3 TRBV19 few . TGTGCCAGTAGCCGAGCCTCTTACTCTGGAAACACCATATATTTT CASSRASYSGNTIYF
TRBJ1-1 TRBV27 . . TGTGCCAGCAGTTTATCCGGTAGAGGCACTGAAGCTTTCTTT CASSLSGRGTEAFF
TRBJ2-7 TRBV7-2 . . TGTGCCAGCAGCTTAATGGGCAGGGATTACGAGCAGTACTTC CASSLMGRDYEQYF
TRBJ2-1 TRBV7-2 . . TGTGCCAGCAGCTTATTCTACAATGAGCAGTTCTTC CASSLFYNEQFF
TRBJ1-1 TRBV6-5 . . TGTGCCTCCCGAACGGCGGATCGGTACACTGAAGCTTTCTTT CASRTADRYTEAFF
TRBJ2-3 TRBV4-3 . TRBD2 TGCGCCAGCAGCCAAGAGGGACTAGCTGCAGATACGCAGTATTTT CASSQEGLAADTQYF
TRBJ1-1 TRBV11-2 . . TGTGCCAGCAGCTTAGCCCATGGAAGTACTGAAGCTTTCTTT CASSLAHGSTEAFF
TRBJ2-7 TRBV9 . . TGTGCCAGCAGCGTAGGACTTATGTACGAGCAGTACTTC CASSVGLMYEQYF
TRBJ2-3 TRBV9 . TRBD2 TGTGCCAGCAGCGTAGAAGGCGGGGGTTGGGATACGCAGTATTTT CASSVEGGGWDTQYF
TRBJ2-1 TRBV2 . TRBD2 TGTGCCAGCAGTCGGACTAGCGGGGGGGTGGGTGAGCAGTTCTTC CASSRTSGGVGEQFF
TRBJ2-5 TRBV30 . . TGTGCCTGGAGTAGGCAGCAAGAGACCCAGTACTTC CAWSRQQETQYF
TRBJ1-1 TRBV19 . . TGTGCCAGTAGTATAGATGAGGACACTGAAGCTTTCTTT CASSIDEDTEAFF
TRBJ2-1 TRBV11-2 once . TGTGCCAGCAGCTTTTTTCCCGGGGCCTACAATGAGCAGTTCTTC CASSFFPGAYNEQFF